This T cell receptor (beta chain) was sequenced in a study of T cells in localized non-small cell lung cancer. The assay was immunoSEQ multiplex PCR, and TCRdb's table has in-frame clones only and misses some. Altogether about 76,000 clones are present, less than 85% being singletons, with the ten largest covering roughly 1.4%. CDR1 is MNHNS, CDR2 SASEGT, per germline. The CDR3 has 14 amino acids. With 1 base removed from V and 4 bases from J, the gap between germline ends came to 8 bases. With regard to this clone: The antigen remains unidentified.

Study-wide points: Across samples, adjacent lung featured a median roughly 60 of the top 100 tumor clones. Density of T cells in blood, when higher, went with longer overall survival. As only one tumor region underwent sequencing, heterogeneity remains possible.

The clonotype was recovered from a female donor over 55 with stage I lung adenocarcinoma. The sample in question was peripheral blood, obtained before any cancer treatment. The chain employs TRBV6-1 and TRBJ2-1; D not resolved. CDR3 sequence (DNA): TGTGCCAGCAGTGAAGGGGCTGGATACAATGAGCAGTTCTTC. Translation gives CASSEGAGYNEQFF.